Below, 19 T cell receptor beta chains from the same sample are listed, as sequenced in a study of blood T cell repertoires in COVID-19. The data were produced by immunoSEQ multiplex PCR, yet TCRdb's version contains in-frame clones alone and is incomplete. The table lists 150,000 to 200,000 clones, 70% to 90% of them singletons. The specimen was peripheral blood. These receptors were obtained from a man in his 60s with active or convalescent COVID-19.

This chain links TRBV7-9 with TRBJ1-1, with D perhaps TRBD1 (6 bases). Trimming pared 5 bases from V and 5 bases from J, leaving 15 bases between. The V gene's germline CDR1 is SEHNR and CDR2 FQNEAQ (reference sequence). The CDR3 consists of 14 residues. The CDR3 DNA is TGTGCCAGCAGCACAAAATCAGGGGAGACTGAAGCTTTCTTT. This gives the protein CASSTKSGETEAFF.

The CDR3 nucleotides read TGCGCCAGCAGCTTCAGGGAACCTAATGAAAAACTGTTTTTT. Translation: CASSFREPNEKLFF. The rearrangement joins TRBV5-1 to TRBJ1-4; D may be TRBD1 (5 bases). The CDR3 extends over 14 amino acids. CDR1 is SGHRS, CDR2 YFSETQ, per germline. V lost 2 bases and J lost 3, with 8 bases in between.

The count of this clone is one. The chain is built from TRBV5-1 and TRBJ2-7, with a possible D match to TRBD1 (6 bases). Germline CDR1 is SGHRS and CDR2 is YFSETQ. Deletions cut 7 bases from V and 7 bases from J, with 18 bases between. The length of the CDR3 is 13 residues. This CDR3 reads CASGKQGLWEQYF. Written as DNA, the CDR3 is TGCGCCAGCGGGAAACAGGGTCTCTGGGAGCAGTACTTC.

The rearrangement joins TRBV19 to TRBJ1-3; TRBD1 matches at 8 bases. This CDR3 comprises 15 residues. Germline trimming cut 5 bases from V and 4 bases from J; bases unmatched to any gene: 7. The germline V gene encodes CDR1 LNHDA and CDR2 SQIVND (reference sequence). The CDR3 DNA follows: TGTGCCAGTAGTCCCCAGGGGGCAGGAGGAAACACCATATATTTT. Amino acid sequence: CASSPQGAGGNTIYF.

This clone has only a few counts. The chain couples TRBV6-1 to TRBJ1-1; no clear D gene. The CDR3 totals 14 residues. In germline, CDR1 is MNHNS, CDR2 SASEGT. V dropped 1 base and J dropped 1 base, with 7 bases sitting between them. The CDR3 DNA reads TGTGCCAGCAGTGAAGGGGCAGAGAACACTGAAGCTTTCTTT. It is translated as CASSEGAENTEAFF.

The V and J genes are TRBV28 and TRBJ1-2, with TRBD1 matching over 8 bases. This CDR3 contains 16 residues. V lost 4 bases, J lost 8 bases, and 15 bases stayed unmatched. The germline CDR1 and CDR2 sequences are MDHEN and SYDVKM. CDR3 sequence reads: CASSSYPGQGAGGYTF. As DNA, the CDR3 is TGTGCCAGCAGTTCCTACCCTGGTCAGGGGGCGGGCGGCTACACCTTC.

The chain combines TRBV5-1 with TRBJ1-6; D might be TRBD1 (5 bases). The germline V gene encodes CDR1 SGHRS and CDR2 YFSETQ. CDR3 length: 17 residues. Trimming removed 0 bases from V and 2 bases from J, with 12 bases in between. The CDR3 DNA sequence: TGCGCCAGCAGCTTGGTGGAAGGGGAACCCTATAATTCACCCCTCCACTTT. This translates into CASSLVEGEPYNSPLHF.

The chain couples TRBV3-1 (or the pseudogene TRBV3-2) to TRBJ2-5, with 9 nucleotides matching TRBD2. The germline V gene has CDR1 LGHDT and CDR2 YNNKEL (reference sequence). Trimming at V came to 4 bases and at J to 2 bases, leaving 11 bases not matched to a gene. The CDR3 is made up of 17 amino acids. The CDR3 loop is CASSPRPGRGGQETQYF. The CDR3 DNA is TGTGCCAGCAGCCCCCGCCCGGGGCGGGGGGGACAAGAGACCCAGTACTTC.

Comments on this clone: It may be a read error: a sequence one base away is much more abundant. The J gene is TRBJ2-1, the V gene TRBV11-2; perhaps TRBD2 as D (6 bases). The V gene lost 1 base and the J gene lost 12 bases, with 13 bases spanning the gap. Germline V CDR1 and CDR2: SGHAT, FQNNGV. The CDR3 runs to 13 residues. The CDR3 region is CASSLGRGSGQFF. Here the CDR3 DNA reads TGTGCCAGCAGCTTAGGGCGGGGCAGCGGGCAGTTCTTC. The whole variable domain, remainder taken from reference TRBV11-2 and TRBJ2-1, is EAGVAQSPRYKIIEKRQSVAFWCNPISGHATLYWYQQILGQGPKLLIQFQNNGVVDDSQLPKDRFSAERLKGVDSTLKIQPAKLEDSAVYLCASSLGRGSGQFFGPGTRLTVL.

This chain joins TRBV19 and TRBJ2-7; possibly TRBD1 for D (6 bases). With 9 bases removed from V and 0 bases from J, the gap between germline ends came to 12 bases. The germline gives CDR1 LNHDA, CDR2 SQIVND (reference sequence). This CDR3 region has 13 residues. The CDR3 loop is CASRDTGSYEQYF. In DNA form, the CDR3 reads TGTGCCAGCAGGGACACCGGCTCCTACGAGCAGTACTTC.

This rearrangement joins TRBV7-9 to TRBJ2-3, with D tentatively TRBD1 (6 bases). V dropped 1 base and J dropped 5 bases, with 13 bases sitting between them. Germline lookup yields CDR1 SEHNR and CDR2 FQNEAQ (reference sequence). The CDR3 is made up of 15 amino acids. CDR3 region: CASSLVGGQEDTQYF. CDR3 sequence (DNA): TGTGCCAGCAGCTTAGTTGGGGGCCAGGAAGATACGCAGTATTTT.

The gene calls are TRBV19 and TRBJ1-1; possibly TRBD1 for D (5 bases). The CDR3 is made up of 13 amino acids. V was pared by 1 base and J by 7 bases, with 10 bases between. Germline CDR1 LNHDA, CDR2 SQIVND (reference sequence). Here the CDR3 reads CASSIVTGDEAFF. The DNA for the CDR3 is TGTGCCAGTAGTATAGTAACGGGGGATGAAGCTTTCTTT. The full variable domain, completed using reference TRBV19 and TRBJ1-1, is DGGITQSPKYLFRKEGQNVTLSCEQNLNHDAMYWYRQDPGQGLRLIYYSQIVNDFQKGDIAEGYSVSREKKESFPLTVTSAQKNPTAFYLCASSIVTGDEAFFGQGTRLTVV.

Concerning this clone: The same CDR3 also results from other DNA sequences found in this sample. The rearrangement links TRBV3-1 (or the pseudogene TRBV3-2) to TRBJ2-5; 16 nucleotides agree with TRBD2. V was pared by 3 bases and J by 4 bases, with 2 bases of the junction left unmatched. Germline CDR1 is LGHDT and CDR2 is YNNKEL (reference sequence). This CDR3 is built from 16 residues. CDR3 sequence (DNA): TGTGCCAGCAGCCAGGGACTAGCGGGGGGGCGAGAGACCCAGTACTTC. The encoded protein is CASSQGLAGGRETQYF.

The chain is built from TRBV3-1 (or the pseudogene TRBV3-2) and TRBJ1-2; D remains unclear. In germline, CDR1 is LGHDT, CDR2 YNNKEL (reference sequence). The germline V and J ends were trimmed by 0 bases and 7 bases, with 12 bases remaining between them. The CDR3 is made up of 14 amino acids. The CDR3 sequence: CASSQDASGLGYTF. DNA of the CDR3: TGTGCCAGCAGCCAAGATGCAAGCGGCCTTGGCTACACCTTC.

The chain employs TRBV6-5 and TRBJ1-5, with D possibly matching TRBD1 (5 bases). The CDR3 totals 13 residues. Trimming took off 6 bases at V and 3 bases at J, with 9 bases between the two ends. The germline V gene has CDR1 MNHEY and CDR2 SVGAGI. The CDR3 nucleotides are TGTGCCAGCAGAGACAGCTTCAATCAGCCCCAGCATTTT. This codes for CASRDSFNQPQHF.

The chain has TRBV7-3 and TRBJ2-5, with 9 bases fitting TRBD1. V lost 5 bases to trimming and J lost 5 bases; unmatched junction nucleotides: 3. The CDR3 has 13 residues. The germline CDR1 and CDR2 sequences are SGHTA and FQGTGA. The CDR3 sequence: CASSPGTGETQYF. For the CDR3, the DNA is TGTGCCAGCAGCCCCGGGACAGGGGAGACCCAGTACTTC.

CDR3 protein: CASSPLGQVSTDTQYF. The CDR3, as DNA: TGTGCCAGCTCACCACTTGGACAGGTCAGCACAGATACGCAGTATTTT. This sequence joins TRBV18 and TRBJ2-3; 7 nucleotides align to TRBD1. This CDR3 spans 16 amino acids. The germline V gene has CDR1 KGHSH and CDR2 LQKENI. V was pared by 1 base and J by 0 bases, with 4 bases of the junction left unmatched.

This clone was detected only a few times. The V and J genes are TRBV19 and TRBJ2-2, with D perhaps matching TRBD1 (7 bases). The CDR3 has 18 residues. Trimming shortened V by 7 bases and J by 6 bases, and 27 bases separated the two germline ends. The V gene's germline CDR1 is LNHDA and CDR2 SQIVND (reference sequence). This chain's CDR3 is CASKGALEYPRGAGELFF. The CDR3 region has the DNA TGTGCCAGTAAGGGAGCCCTTGAGTACCCCAGGGGGGCCGGGGAGCTGTTTTTT.

This chain joins TRBV2 and TRBJ1-2; 8 bases align to TRBD1. Germline V CDR1 and CDR2: SNHLY, FYNNEI. This CDR3 has 15 residues. V shed 4 bases and J 8 bases; nucleotides not matched to a gene: 12. The CDR3 region is CASSGVQGALGGYTF. DNA for the CDR3: TGTGCCAGCAGTGGGGTTCAGGGGGCTCTCGGAGGCTACACCTTC.